Listed here are 25 T cell receptor beta chains from one sample, sequenced in a study of blood T cell repertoires in COVID-19. Method: immunoSEQ multiplex PCR; TCRdb's copy keeps in-frame clones and lacks some. The table shows approximately 100,000 clones, with 65% to 80% occurring only once. The sequenced material came from peripheral blood. Receptors originate from a man between 65 and 79 years old with active or convalescent COVID-19.

This chain's CDR3 is CASSQDYSVTDTQYF. The DNA of the CDR3 is TGTGCCAGCAGCCAAGACTATTCGGTTACAGATACGCAGTATTTT. V is TRBV14 and J is TRBJ2-3; D is unresolved. Per germline, CDR1 SGHDN and CDR2 FVKESK. This CDR3 is 15 amino acids long. V was shortened by 0 bases and J by 3 bases, with 10 bases between the two germline ends.

This chain links TRBV7-9 with TRBJ1-2; D gene uncertain. V was clipped by 0 bases and J by 6 bases, with 11 bases between them. The germline CDR1 and CDR2 sequences are SEHNR and FQNEAQ (reference sequence). This CDR3 has 14 residues. The CDR3 protein is CASSLAGDEDGYTF. CDR3 nucleotides: TGTGCCAGCAGCTTAGCAGGTGATGAGGATGGCTACACCTTC.

The chain is built from TRBV4-2 and TRBJ2-3; a possible D gene is TRBD2 (6 bases). Germline CDR1 reads LGHNA; CDR2 reads YNFKEQ. The CDR3 sequence is 16 residues long. V gave up 3 bases and J gave up 2 bases, with 15 bases separating them. CDR3 nucleotide sequence: TGTGCCAGCAGCCAGGGCCTGACTAGATCCACAGATACGCAGTATTTT. Its translation: CASSQGLTRSTDTQYF.

This sequence joins TRBV20-1 and TRBJ2-1, with 10 bases matching TRBD2. V dropped 3 bases and J dropped 1; count of bases not matched to a gene: 0. From germline, CDR1 is DFQATT and CDR2 SNEGSKA (reference sequence). The CDR3 sequence is 14 residues long. Written as DNA, the CDR3 is TGCAGTGCTAGTAGCGGGAGGTCCTACAATGAGCAGTTCTTC. It translates to CSASSGRSYNEQFF.

The chain has TRBV10-3 and TRBJ2-1, with TRBD2 matching 8 bases. The CDR3 loop spans 15 amino acids. Germline trimming cut 4 bases from V and 5 bases from J; bases unmatched to any gene: 7. Germline CDR1 ENHRY, CDR2 SYGVKD. The CDR3 loop is CAISVRLAGDNEQFF. The CDR3 DNA sequence: TGTGCCATCAGTGTTAGGCTAGCGGGCGACAATGAGCAGTTCTTC.

This chain uses TRBV3-1 (or the pseudogene TRBV3-2) with TRBJ1-2, with a possible D match to TRBD1 (5 bases). Germline CDR1 and CDR2: LGHDT and YNNKEL (reference sequence). The CDR3 is 14 residues long. Trimming shortened V by 1 base and J by 8 bases, and 14 bases separated the two germline ends. The CDR3 DNA follows: TGTGCCAGCAGCCAAGGTCAAAGGGGTGGCGGCTACACCTTC. This translates into CASSQGQRGGGYTF.

The CDR3 loop reads CASSPWPGQVPGNTIYF. The CDR3, as DNA: TGTGCCAGCAGCCCATGGCCGGGACAGGTCCCTGGAAACACCATATATTTT. The chain carries TRBV7-2 and TRBJ1-3; 8 bases fit TRBD1. Unmatched junction bases numbered 11, after V lost 5 bases and J lost 2 bases. The CDR3 totals 17 residues. Germline CDR1 SGHTA, CDR2 FQGNSA.

V usage is TRBV5-1 and J usage is TRBJ1-1; perhaps TRBD1 as D (6 bases). Per the germline V gene, CDR1 is SGHRS and CDR2 is YFSETQ. The CDR3 runs 15 residues. Trimming took 2 bases from V and 4 from J, leaving 15 bases between them. The CDR3, as DNA: TGCGCCAGCAGCTTACAGGGCCCGGACGGCACTGAAGCTTTCTTT. Translating gives CASSLQGPDGTEAFF.

The genes are TRBV9 and TRBJ1-3; D perhaps matches TRBD1 (5 bases). Germline assignment: CDR1 SGDLS and CDR2 YYNGEE. The CDR3 consists of 16 residues. V shed 0 bases and J shed 1 base, with 11 bases lying between them. The CDR3 spells CASSVDPRGSGNTIYF. DNA for the CDR3: TGTGCCAGCAGCGTAGACCCTCGGGGGTCTGGAAACACCATATATTTT.

This clone showed up just a few times. This chain joins TRBV9 and TRBJ1-4; D gene unclear. CDR1 and CDR2 from the germline V gene are SGDLS and YYNGEE. The CDR3 spans 14 residues. Trimming cost V 0 bases and J 6 bases, with 9 bases left between them. CDR3 nucleotides: TGTGCCAGCAGCGTAGGAGCTTCCGATGAAAAACTGTTTTTT. It codes for CASSVGASDEKLFF.

The chain couples TRBV18 to TRBJ1-1; 10 positions agree with TRBD1. The CDR3 sequence is 14 residues long. Trimming cost V 3 bases and J 10 bases; bases outside gene matches: 8. Germline V gives CDR1 KGHSH, CDR2 LQKENI. As DNA, the CDR3 is TGTGCCAGCTCACCTATTGACAGGGGGCGTACAGCTTTCTTT. This encodes CASSPIDRGRTAFF.

This chain joins TRBV9 and TRBJ1-2, with D perhaps matching TRBD1 (6 bases). V lost 3 bases, J lost 4 bases, and 16 bases lay in between. The germline V gene encodes CDR1 SGDLS and CDR2 YYNGEE. There are 15 residues in the CDR3. CDR3 DNA sequence: TGTGCCAGCAGCGGAGCGCCTGGGACAAGCTATGGCTACACCTTC. This codes for CASSGAPGTSYGYTF.

The J gene is TRBJ2-3, the V gene TRBV30; D is uncertain. V shed 2 bases and J shed 3 bases, with 12 bases lying between them. Germline lookup yields CDR1 GTSNPN and CDR2 SVGIG (reference sequence). The CDR3 extends over 14 amino acids. This chain's CDR3 is CAWSSRSWTDTQYF. DNA of the CDR3: TGTGCCTGGAGTTCTCGGAGCTGGACAGATACGCAGTATTTT.

The chain links TRBV7-6 to TRBJ2-5, with 11 nucleotides matching TRBD2. V was clipped by 5 bases and J by 3 bases; unmatched bases: 14. The CDR3 has 18 amino acids. Germline CDR1 SGHVS, CDR2 FNYEAQ. The CDR3 loop is CASSKKLAGAGGKETQYF. The CDR3 bases are TGTGCCAGCAGCAAAAAACTAGCGGGGGCCGGGGGGAAAGAGACCCAGTACTTC.

The chain has TRBV27 and TRBJ2-7; weak D call: TRBD1 (6 bases). CDR3 size: 14 residues. The germline V gene has CDR1 MNHEY and CDR2 SMNVEV (reference sequence). Trimming left V 5 bases short and J 0 bases short, with 11 bases between. CDR3 region: CASSERDTSYEQYF. The CDR3 DNA sequence: TGTGCCAGCAGTGAACGGGACACCTCCTACGAGCAGTACTTC.

The rearrangement uses TRBV15 and TRBJ1-1; D is undetermined. V shed 0 bases and J shed 5 bases, with 16 bases lying between them. CDR1 LNHNV and CDR2 YYDKDF come from the germline V gene (reference sequence). The CDR3 length is 16 residues. The CDR3 nucleotides read TGTGCCACCAGCAGAGATCGGGGTGAGAGAAAAACTGAAGCTTTCTTT. This codes for CATSRDRGERKTEAFF.

The rearrangement uses TRBV11-1 and TRBJ2-1; TRBD2 matches 14 bases. The germline V gene encodes CDR1 SGHAT and CDR2 FQDESV (reference sequence). J lost 6 bases, V lost 5 bases, and 6 bases had no gene match. The CDR3 loop spans 16 amino acids. The CDR3 sequence is CASSLRLAGGINEQFF. The DNA for the CDR3 is TGTGCCAGCAGCCTCCGACTAGCGGGAGGGATCAATGAGCAGTTCTTC.

This chain uses TRBV6-4 with TRBJ1-1; perhaps TRBD1 as D (6 bases). The germline V gene encodes CDR1 MRHNA and CDR2 SNTAGT. Trimming left V 3 bases short and J 6 bases short, with 11 bases between. CDR3 length: 13 amino acids. The CDR3 region is CASSEEGGAEAFF. The CDR3 DNA reads TGTGCCAGCAGTGAAGAGGGGGGGGCTGAAGCTTTCTTT.

The gene calls are TRBV28 and TRBJ2-2, with D hard to call. CDR1 is MDHEN and CDR2 is SYDVKM in the germline V gene. The CDR3 contains 12 residues. V shed 11 bases and J shed 1 base, with 8 bases lying between them. The CDR3 coding sequence is TGTGCCTGCCGACAGAACACCGGGGAGCTGTTTTTT. Its translation: CACRQNTGELFF.

The chain has TRBV28 and TRBJ1-5; TRBD1 matches at 11 bases. Looked up from germline, CDR1 is MDHEN and CDR2 is SYDVKM. V lost 2 bases and J lost 6; bases outside the gene matches: 3. This CDR3 has 15 residues. For the CDR3, the DNA is TGTGCCAGCAGTTTAAGGACAGGGGGCGGTCAGCCCCAGCATTTT. It is translated as CASSLRTGGGQPQHF.

The chain uses TRBV6-1 and TRBJ1-4; 8 nucleotides align to TRBD1. The CDR3 is 14 amino acids. The J segment lost 4 bases and the V segment lost 3 bases, leaving 1 base of the junction unmatched. CDR1 is MNHNS, CDR2 SASEGT, per germline. The DNA of the CDR3 is TGTGCCAGCAGTGAGGACAGGGTTAATGAAAAACTGTTTTTT. Its protein product is CASSEDRVNEKLFF.

CDR3 loop: CASKRDRADNEQFF. CDR3 DNA sequence: TGTGCCAGCAAGAGGGACAGGGCGGACAATGAGCAGTTCTTC. The chain links TRBV2 to TRBJ2-1, with TRBD1 matching over 9 bases. The CDR3 sequence is 14 residues long. Germline lookup yields CDR1 SNHLY and CDR2 FYNNEI. Trimming cost V 7 bases and J 5 bases; bases outside gene matches: 6.

This chain connects TRBV27 to TRBJ2-7; perhaps TRBD2 as D (5 bases). Germline V gene data show CDR1 as MNHEY and CDR2 as SMNVEV (reference sequence). CDR3 length: 12 amino acids. The ends were cut back, 5 bases at V and 1 base at J, with 6 bases in the middle. CDR3 residues: CASSPGSYEQYF. CDR3 nucleotide sequence: TGTGCCAGCAGTCCGGGGTCCTACGAGCAGTACTTC.

V is TRBV2 and J is TRBJ1-5, with 9 positions matching TRBD1. The CDR3 runs to 14 residues. V lost 8 bases and J lost 2; bases outside the gene matches: 4. From germline, CDR1 is SNHLY and CDR2 FYNNEI. The CDR3 DNA is TGTGCCAGCGTGGGACAGGGTGGCAATCAGCCCCAGCATTTT. Translation gives CASVGQGGNQPQHF.

CDR3 sequence reads: CASSYRDSNNSPLHF. The CDR3 region has the DNA TGTGCCAGCAGTTACCGGGACAGTAATAATTCACCCCTCCACTTT. This chain connects TRBV2 to TRBJ1-6; TRBD1 matches 7 bases. The CDR3 is 15 amino acids. CDR1 and CDR2 from the germline V gene are SNHLY and FYNNEI. Losses at the gene ends were 5 bases for V and 5 bases for J; bases not matched to a gene: 6. Full variable domain (remainder filled in from reference TRBV2 and TRBJ1-6): EPEVTQTPSHQVTQMGQEVILRCVPISNHLYFYWYRQILGQKVEFLVSFYNNEISEKSEIFDDQFSVERPDGSNFTLKIRSTKLEDSAMYFCASSYRDSNNSPLHFGNGTRLTVT.